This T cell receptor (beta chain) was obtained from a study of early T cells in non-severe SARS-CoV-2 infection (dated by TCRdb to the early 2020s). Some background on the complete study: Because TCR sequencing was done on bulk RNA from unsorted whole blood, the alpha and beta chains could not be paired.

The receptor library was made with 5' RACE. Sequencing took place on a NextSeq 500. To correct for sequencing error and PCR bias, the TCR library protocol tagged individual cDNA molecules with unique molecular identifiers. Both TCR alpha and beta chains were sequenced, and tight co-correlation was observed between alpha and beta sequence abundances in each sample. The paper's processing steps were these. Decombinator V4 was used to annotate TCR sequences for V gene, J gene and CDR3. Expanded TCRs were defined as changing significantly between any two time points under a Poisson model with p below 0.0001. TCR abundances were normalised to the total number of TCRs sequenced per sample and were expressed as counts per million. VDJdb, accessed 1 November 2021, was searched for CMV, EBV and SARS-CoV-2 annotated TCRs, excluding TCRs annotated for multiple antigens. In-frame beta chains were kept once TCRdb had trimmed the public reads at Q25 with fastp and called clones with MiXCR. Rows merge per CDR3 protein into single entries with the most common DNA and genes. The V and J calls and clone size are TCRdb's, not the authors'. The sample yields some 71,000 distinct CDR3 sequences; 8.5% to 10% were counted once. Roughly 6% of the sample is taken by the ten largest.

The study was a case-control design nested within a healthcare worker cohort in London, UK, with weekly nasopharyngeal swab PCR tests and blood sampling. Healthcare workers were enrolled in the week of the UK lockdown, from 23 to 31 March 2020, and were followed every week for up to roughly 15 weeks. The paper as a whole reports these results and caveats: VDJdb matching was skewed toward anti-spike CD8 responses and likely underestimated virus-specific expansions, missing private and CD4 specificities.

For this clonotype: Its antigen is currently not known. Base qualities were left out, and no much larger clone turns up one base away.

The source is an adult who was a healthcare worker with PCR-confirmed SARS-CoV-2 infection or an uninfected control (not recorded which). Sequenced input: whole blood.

The sequenced DNA is TGTGCCAGCAGCCAAGATCCCAGGGGTCGGGACAATGAGCAGTTCTTC. This codes for CASSQDPRGRDNEQFF. Recombination joined TRBV14 with TRBJ2-1; matching of 6 bases hints at TRBD1 as the D gene. Taken from cysteine to phenylalanine, the CDR3 has 16 residues. Just the 48-base CDR3 DNA is kept, in frame starting at base 1. CDR1 and CDR2 (SGHDN, FVKESK) derive from the germline V gene. V is reduced by 0 bases and J by 5 bases, leaving a spacing of 14 bases between them. The full variable domain, with segments outside the CDR3 supplied by the reference TRBV14 and TRBJ2-1 proteins, appears as EAGVTQFPSHSVIEKGQTVTLRCDPISGHDNLYWYRRVMGKEIKFLLHFVKESKQDESGMPNNRFLAERTGGTYSTLKVQPAELEDSGVYFCASSQDPRGRDNEQFFGPGTRLTVL.